This T cell receptor beta chain was captured in a study of shared clonotypes between healthy human individuals. Study-level results: Non-shared clonotypes had lower generation probabilities than clonotypes shared by all four sorted-subset donors. Around 5% was the fraction of naive CD4 clonotypes found shared across a handful of donors.

An assay was performed, and its level was deep. Replicate PCRs from sorted subsets contained approximately 190 ng DNA, which is 29,000 or so T cell genomes. Assay: immunoSEQ multiplex PCR; the TCRdb copy retains only in-frame clones and omits some. The sample holds approximately 2.5 million clones, approximately 93% seen once. Worth noting for this clone: Its specificity is unknown.

The length of the CDR3 is 15 residues. V lost 2 bases and J 0 bases, leaving 11 bases between the germline ends. Per germline, CDR1 MNHNY and CDR2 SVGAGI (reference sequence). The sequenced material came from naive CD4+ T cells from PBMCs. Subset defined: CD45RA+ positively selected. This sequence joins TRBV6-6 and TRBJ2-7; weak D call: TRBD1 (6 bases). This receptor was obtained from a man in his late teens or twenties in good health. Some clones in this sample may be carry-over from other donors' samples. The CDR3 protein is CASSYGTPSSYEQYF. The CDR3 DNA reads TGTGCCAGCAGTTACGGGACACCGAGCTCCTACGAGCAGTACTTC.